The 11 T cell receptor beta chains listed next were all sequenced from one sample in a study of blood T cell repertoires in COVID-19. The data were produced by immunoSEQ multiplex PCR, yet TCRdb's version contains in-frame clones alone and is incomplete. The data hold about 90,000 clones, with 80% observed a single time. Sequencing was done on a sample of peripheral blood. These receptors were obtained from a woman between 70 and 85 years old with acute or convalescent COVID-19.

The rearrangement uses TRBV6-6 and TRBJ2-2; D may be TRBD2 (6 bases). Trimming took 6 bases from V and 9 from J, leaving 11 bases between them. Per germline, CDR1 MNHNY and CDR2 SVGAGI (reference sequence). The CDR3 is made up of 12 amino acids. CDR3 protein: CASSQTSWELFF. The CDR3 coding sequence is TGTGCCAGCAGCCAGACTAGTTGGGAGCTGTTTTTT.

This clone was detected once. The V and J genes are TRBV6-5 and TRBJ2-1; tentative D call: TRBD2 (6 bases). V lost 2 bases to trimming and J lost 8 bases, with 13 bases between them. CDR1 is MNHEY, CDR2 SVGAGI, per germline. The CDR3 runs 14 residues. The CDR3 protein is CASSYGAGRDEQFF. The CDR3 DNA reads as TGTGCCAGCAGTTACGGGGCGGGAAGGGATGAGCAGTTCTTC.

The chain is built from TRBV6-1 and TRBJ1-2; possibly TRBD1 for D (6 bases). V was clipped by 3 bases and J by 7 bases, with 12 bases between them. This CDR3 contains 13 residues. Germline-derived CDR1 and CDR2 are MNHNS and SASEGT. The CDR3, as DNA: TGTGCCAGCAGTGAGGGGGGGGCGCCTGGCTACACCTTC. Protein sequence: CASSEGGAPGYTF.

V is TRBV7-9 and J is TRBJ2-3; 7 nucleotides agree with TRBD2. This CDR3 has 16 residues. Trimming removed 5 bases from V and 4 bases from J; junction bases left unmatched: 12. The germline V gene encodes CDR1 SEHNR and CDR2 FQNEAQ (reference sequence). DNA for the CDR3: TGTGCCAGCAGCAAACGCTGGACTAGTCAGGCAGATACGCAGTATTTT. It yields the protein CASSKRWTSQADTQYF.

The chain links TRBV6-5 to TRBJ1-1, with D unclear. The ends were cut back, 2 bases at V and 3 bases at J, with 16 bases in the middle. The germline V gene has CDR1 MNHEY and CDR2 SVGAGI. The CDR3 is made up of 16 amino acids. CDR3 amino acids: CASSYTGIGEDTEAFF. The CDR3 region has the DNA TGTGCCAGCAGTTACACCGGTATCGGGGAGGACACTGAAGCTTTCTTT.

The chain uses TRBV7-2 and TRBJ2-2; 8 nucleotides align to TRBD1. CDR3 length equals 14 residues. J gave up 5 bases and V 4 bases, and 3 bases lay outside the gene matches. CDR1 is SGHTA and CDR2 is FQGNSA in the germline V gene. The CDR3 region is CASSSRGRTGELFF. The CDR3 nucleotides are TGTGCCAGCAGCTCCAGGGGGCGGACCGGGGAGCTGTTTTTT.

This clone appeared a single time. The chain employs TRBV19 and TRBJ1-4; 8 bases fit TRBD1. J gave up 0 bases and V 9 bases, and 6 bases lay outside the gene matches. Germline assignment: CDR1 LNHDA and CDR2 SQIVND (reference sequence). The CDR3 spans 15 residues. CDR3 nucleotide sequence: TGTGCCAGCCGACAGGGGCGGGCAACTAATGAAAAACTGTTTTTT. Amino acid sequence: CASRQGRATNEKLFF.

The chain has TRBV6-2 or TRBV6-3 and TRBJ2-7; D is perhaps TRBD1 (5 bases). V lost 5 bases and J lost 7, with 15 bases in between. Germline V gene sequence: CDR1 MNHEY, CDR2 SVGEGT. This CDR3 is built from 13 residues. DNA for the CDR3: TGTGCCAGCAGTCTCCTAGGGGTTGGTGAGCAGTACTTC. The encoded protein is CASSLLGVGEQYF.

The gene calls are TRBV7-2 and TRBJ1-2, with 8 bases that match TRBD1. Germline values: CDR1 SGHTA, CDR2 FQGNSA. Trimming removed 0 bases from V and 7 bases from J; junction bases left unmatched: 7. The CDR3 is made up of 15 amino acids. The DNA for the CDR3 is TGTGCCAGCAGCTTAGCCTTAGGACAGGGAATTGGCTACACCTTC. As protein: CASSLALGQGIGYTF.

CDR3 sequence (DNA): TGTGCCAGCTCACCGAGCGGGGGGCGGAATGAGCAGTTCTTC. Translation gives CASSPSGGRNEQFF. The gene calls are TRBV18 and TRBJ2-1; TRBD2 matches at 9 bases. The CDR3 is made up of 14 amino acids. Germline V gene sequence: CDR1 KGHSH, CDR2 LQKENI. The ends lost 3 bases at V and 7 bases at J; junction bases unmatched: 4.

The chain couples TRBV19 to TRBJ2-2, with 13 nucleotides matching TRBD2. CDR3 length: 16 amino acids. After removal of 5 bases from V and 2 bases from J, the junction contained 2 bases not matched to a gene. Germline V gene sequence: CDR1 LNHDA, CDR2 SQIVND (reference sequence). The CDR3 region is CASSLGLAGNTGELFF. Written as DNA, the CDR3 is TGTGCCAGTAGTTTGGGACTAGCGGGAAACACCGGGGAGCTGTTTTTT.